These T cell receptor beta chains were read from a single sample in a study of CD8+CD57+ T cells in acquired aplastic anemia. TCRdb re-called the reads through MiXCR, storing one row per CDR3 protein. The sample has about 170,000 distinct CDR3 sequences; roughly 48% are singletons. The sequencing sample was made of sorted CD4+, CD8+, or CD8+CD57+ T cells (not recorded which) from PBMCs. The receptors originated from a human donor in good health. CDR3s include the opening cysteine and the closing phenylalanine or tryptophan. Fields, in order: V gene, D gene, J gene, clone size, CDR3 DNA, CDR3 protein. The D gene is left open where the match is weak. The size field is filled for only some rows; it gives once, few, many or a size class.

V: TRBV2
D: NA
J: TRBJ2-3
size: NA
DNA: TGTGCCAGTTTAACGGACGACACAGATACGCAGTATTTT
CDR3: CASLTDDTDTQYF

V: TRBV28
D: NA
J: TRBJ2-7
size: NA
DNA: TGTGCCAGCAGTTCTCCAGCGAGGGAGCAGTACTTC
CDR3: CASSSPAREQYF

V: TRBV7-3
D: NA
J: TRBJ1-6
size: NA
DNA: TGTGCCAGCAGCCCAAACGCTAATTCACCCCTCCACTTT
CDR3: CASSPNANSPLHF

V: TRBV15
D: TRBD1
J: TRBJ1-5
size: NA
DNA: TGTGCCACCAGCAGGGGGGGACAGAGTGATAGCAATCAGCCCCAGCATTTT
CDR3: CATSRGGQSDSNQPQHF

V: TRBV20-1
D: NA
J: TRBJ2-1
size: NA
DNA: TGCAGTGCTAGAGAGCAAAGTTTACAGACGGGAAAATACAATGAGCAGTTCTTC
CDR3: CSAREQSLQTGKYNEQFF

V: TRBV20-1
D: TRBD2
J: TRBJ2-3
size: NA
DNA: TGCAGTGCCAAGACTAGCGTGGGCACAGATACGCAGTATTTT
CDR3: CSAKTSVGTDTQYF

V: TRBV10-3
D: TRBD1
J: TRBJ2-3
size: few
DNA: TGTGCCATCAGTGGGCAGGGGGAAGATACGCAGTATTTT
CDR3: CAISGQGEDTQYF

V: TRBV5-1
D: NA
J: TRBJ2-3
size: NA
DNA: TGCGCCAGCAGCCCGGACCACACAAGCACAGATACGCAGTATTTT
CDR3: CASSPDHTSTDTQYF

V: TRBV5-1
D: TRBD2
J: TRBJ2-2
size: few
DNA: TGCGCCAGCAGCTTCGGAGCGGGAGTCGAAGAGCTGTTTTTT
CDR3: CASSFGAGVEELFF

V: TRBV25-1
D: TRBD1
J: TRBJ2-3
size: many
DNA: TGTGCCAGCAGTGAATATTCCTCCGGGACAGGGTTCTCCGATACGCAGTATTTT
CDR3: CASSEYSSGTGFSDTQYF

V: TRBV19
D: NA
J: TRBJ1-1
size: NA
DNA: TGTGCCAGTAGTATATCAGTGAACACTGAAGCTTTCTTT
CDR3: CASSISVNTEAFF

V: TRBV27
D: NA
J: TRBJ1-4
size: many
DNA: TGTGCCAGCAGTCCACCGAGACCAACTAATGAAAAACTGTTTTTT
CDR3: CASSPPRPTNEKLFF

V: TRBV24-1
D: TRBD1
J: TRBJ2-5
size: NA
DNA: TGTGCCACCAGTACAGGGGTGGGAGAGACCCAGTACTTC
CDR3: CATSTGVGETQYF

V: TRBV10-3
D: NA
J: TRBJ2-7
size: NA
DNA: TGTGCCATCACCGATGGACCTGGGGGCTACGAGCAGTACTTC
CDR3: CAITDGPGGYEQYF

V: TRBV29-1
D: NA
J: TRBJ1-3
size: NA
DNA: TGCAGCGTTCAATATGTGGCGGGAAACACCATATATTTT
CDR3: CSVQYVAGNTIYF

V: TRBV12-3/TRBV12-4
D: TRBD2
J: TRBJ2-7
size: many
DNA: TGTGCCAGCAGTCCGCGGGGGGAGCAGTACTTC
CDR3: CASSPRGEQYF

V: TRBV7-2
D: NA
J: TRBJ2-1
size: many
DNA: TGTGCCAGCAGCCTCCCGGGCCGCTGGTACAATGAGCAGTTCTTC
CDR3: CASSLPGRWYNEQFF

V: TRBV19
D: TRBD1
J: TRBJ1-4
size: many
DNA: TGTGCCAGCTACCCGCAGCCGGGACAGGGGGGTGAAAAACTGTTTTTT
CDR3: CASYPQPGQGGEKLFF

V: TRBV9
D: TRBD2
J: TRBJ2-5
size: NA
DNA: TGTGCCAGCAGCGTCCGGGGAGGGGAGACCCAGTACTTC
CDR3: CASSVRGGETQYF

V: TRBV7-8
D: NA
J: TRBJ1-2
size: few
DNA: TGTGCCAGCAGCAGAGGTGCCTCCTATGGCTACACCTTC
CDR3: CASSRGASYGYTF

V: TRBV6-5
D: NA
J: TRBJ2-7
size: NA
DNA: TGTGCCAGCAGTTACGGGGCCTCCTACGAGCAGTACTTC
CDR3: CASSYGASYEQYF

V: TRBV29-1
D: NA
J: TRBJ1-1
size: NA
DNA: TGCAGCGTTGAGGAGGGGTCGACGGAAGCTTTCTTT
CDR3: CSVEEGSTEAFF

V: TRBV19
D: TRBD2
J: TRBJ2-1
size: many
DNA: TGTGCCAGTAGTGACGGGACTAGCGGTCCCGATGAGCAGTTCTTC
CDR3: CASSDGTSGPDEQFF

V: TRBV7-9
D: TRBD1
J: TRBJ1-5
size: NA
DNA: TGTGCCAGCAGCCTTCGACAGGGGCAGCCCCAGCATTTT
CDR3: CASSLRQGQPQHF

V: TRBV2
D: NA
J: TRBJ1-5
size: NA
DNA: TGTGCCAGCAGTGACAGGTGGGGTCAGCCCCAGCATTTT
CDR3: CASSDRWGQPQHF

V: TRBV11-1
D: TRBD1
J: TRBJ1-2
size: NA
DNA: TGTGCCAGCAGCCTGAGCGGGACAGGGGGTTTGGATGGCTACACCTTC
CDR3: CASSLSGTGGLDGYTF

V: TRBV29-1
D: TRBD1
J: TRBJ2-2
size: NA
DNA: TGCAGCGCCGAGGGACAGGGACCCACCGGGGAGCTGTTTTTT
CDR3: CSAEGQGPTGELFF

V: TRBV24-1
D: NA
J: TRBJ2-5
size: NA
DNA: TGTGCCACCAGTGATTTGCAGGAAGAGACCCAGTACTTC
CDR3: CATSDLQEETQYF

V: TRBV7-3
D: TRBD2
J: TRBJ2-7
size: NA
DNA: TGTGCCAGCAGCTCATTAGCGGGAGAGGGCGAGCAGTACTTC
CDR3: CASSSLAGEGEQYF